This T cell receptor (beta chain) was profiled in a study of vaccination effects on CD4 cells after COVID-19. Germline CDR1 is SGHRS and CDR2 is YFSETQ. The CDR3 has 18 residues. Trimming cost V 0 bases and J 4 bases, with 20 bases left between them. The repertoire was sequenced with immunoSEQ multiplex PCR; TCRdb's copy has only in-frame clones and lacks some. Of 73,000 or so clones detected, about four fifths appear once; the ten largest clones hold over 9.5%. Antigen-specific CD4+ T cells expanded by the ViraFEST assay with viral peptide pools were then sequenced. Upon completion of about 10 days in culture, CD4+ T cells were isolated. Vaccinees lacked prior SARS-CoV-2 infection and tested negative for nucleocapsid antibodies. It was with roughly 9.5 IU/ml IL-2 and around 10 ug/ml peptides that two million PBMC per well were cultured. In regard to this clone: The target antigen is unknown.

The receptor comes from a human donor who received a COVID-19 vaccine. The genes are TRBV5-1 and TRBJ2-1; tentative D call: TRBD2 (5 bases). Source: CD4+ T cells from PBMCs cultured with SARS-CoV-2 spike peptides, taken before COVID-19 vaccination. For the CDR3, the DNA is TGCGCCAGCAGCTTGGTGTCGGGCGGTACTAGTGTTTACAATGAGCAGTTCTTC. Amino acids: CASSLVSGGTSVYNEQFF.